Following are 10 T cell receptor beta chains from one sample sequenced in a study of blood T cells in healthy people across ages. The use of a sample-barcoded 5' primer and a J-beta primer mix characterized a second PCR of roughly 6 to 12 cycles. Each CDR3 protein gets one entry after TCRdb re-called the 5' RACE reads with MiXCR. The table lists about 680,000 distinct CDR3 sequences, approximately 49% of them singletons. Sequenced: blood. These receptor sequences come from a woman in her sixties in good health.

J is TRBJ2-5 and V is TRBV14; D remains ambiguous. Germline V gene lookup returns CDR1 SGHDN and CDR2 FVKESK. The ends were cut back, 3 bases at V and 2 bases at J, with 16 bases in the middle. The CDR3 is 16 amino acids. The CDR3 spells CASSQISSNHQETQYF. The DNA for the CDR3 is TGTGCCAGCAGCCAGATAAGTTCGAATCATCAAGAGACCCAGTACTTC.

V is TRBV6-5 and J is TRBJ2-1, with D perhaps assigned TRBD1 or TRBD2 (5 bases each). V lost 0 bases and J 5 bases, leaving 20 bases between the germline ends. The length of the CDR3 is 18 residues. Germline V gene sequence: CDR1 MNHEY, CDR2 SVGAGI. This chain's CDR3 is CASSYSGVRAAGNNEQFF. The CDR3 DNA sequence: TGTGCCAGCAGTTACTCGGGGGTGAGGGCTGCAGGCAACAATGAGCAGTTCTTC.

There are a few counts of this clonotype. V and J are TRBV7-2 and TRBJ2-1; 7 bases match TRBD2. The J call could be wrong; TRBJ2-7 is a better fit for the DNA end. This CDR3 region has 15 residues. The V gene's germline CDR1 is SGHTA and CDR2 FQGNSA. This CDR3 is CASSLAGGIFDEQYF. The DNA for the CDR3 is TGTGCCAGCAGCTTAGCGGGAGGGATCTTCGATGAGCAGTACTTC.

This rearrangement joins TRBV30 to TRBJ2-3; D not certain. With 0 bases removed from V and 6 bases from J, the gap between germline ends came to 10 bases. CDR3 length: 13 residues. CDR1 GTSNPN and CDR2 SVGIG come from the germline V gene (reference sequence). Written as DNA, the CDR3 is TGTGCCTGGAGTGTACGTTCTTCGGATACGCAGTATTTT. As protein: CAWSVRSSDTQYF.

The V gene is TRBV30, the J gene TRBJ1-2; D is perhaps TRBD1 (5 bases). The CDR3 spans 13 residues. Germline assignment: CDR1 GTSNPN and CDR2 SVGIG (reference sequence). V was cut by 5 bases and J by 6 bases, with 16 bases left in between. The DNA of the CDR3 is TGTGCCTGGCGAACGGACACCTACCATGGCTACACCTTC. Translating it yields CAWRTDTYHGYTF.

This clonotype has a handful of counts. This chain links TRBV20-1 with TRBJ1-2; the match to TRBD1 covers 9 bases. V lost 5 bases, J lost 5 bases, and 18 bases stayed unmatched. CDR3 size: 17 residues. CDR1 is DFQATT and CDR2 is SNEGSKA in the germline V gene (reference sequence). CDR3 protein: CSAPDHRGRLSAYGYTF. In DNA, the CDR3 is TGCAGTGCTCCCGATCACAGGGGGCGTCTATCGGCGTATGGCTACACCTTC.

This sequence joins TRBV6-2 or TRBV6-3 and TRBJ2-4, with 7 bases that match TRBD2. The DNA matches TRBJ2-7 better at its end, which makes the J call doubtful. The V gene's germline CDR1 is MNHEY and CDR2 SVGEGT. This CDR3 is 15 amino acids long. In DNA form, the CDR3 reads TGTGCCAGCAGTGGATTGGCGGGACTAACCTACGAGCAGTACTTC. It yields the protein CASSGLAGLTYEQYF.

This clonotype appeared many times. The genes are TRBV7-3 and TRBJ2-1; D unclear. The J call may be mistaken, given a closer DNA end match to TRBJ2-7. The CDR3 extends over 16 amino acids. In germline, CDR1 is SGHTA, CDR2 FQGTGA. CDR3 in amino acids: CASSLYAPGDYNEQYF. CDR3 nucleotides: TGTGCCAGCAGCTTATACGCCCCCGGCGATTACAATGAGCAGTACTTC.

The genes are TRBV5-1 and TRBJ2-1; 8 nucleotides line up with TRBD2. V lost 3 bases to trimming and J lost 10 bases; unmatched junction nucleotides: 9. The CDR3 runs to 14 residues. The germline CDR1 and CDR2 sequences are SGHRS and YFSETQ. CDR3 nucleotides: TGCGCCAGCAGCTGGGGACTAGAGGGGGGGGAGCAGTTCTTC. Amino acid sequence: CASSWGLEGGEQFF.

The chain joins TRBV20-1 to TRBJ1-5; the D gene is possibly TRBD1 (5 bases). Germline loops: CDR1 DFQATT, CDR2 SNEGSKA (reference sequence). The CDR3 runs 14 residues. Trimming left V 4 bases short and J 2 bases short, with 12 bases between. The CDR3 DNA sequence: TGCAGTGCTAACCAGGGTCAGGGCAATCAGCCCCAGCATTTT. Translated: CSANQGQGNQPQHF.